This is a list of T cell receptor beta chains from one sample in a study of blood T cell repertoires in COVID-19. Sequencing was performed with immunoSEQ multiplex PCR; in TCRdb, only in-frame clones are kept and a portion is missing. The repertoire holds about 330,000 clones, with around nine tenths as singletons. Sequences were obtained from PBMCs or T cells enriched from blood (not recorded which). The receptors come from a young man who had recovered from COVID-19. CDR3s include the opening cysteine and the closing phenylalanine or tryptophan. A D gene is named only where the DNA matches it firmly. Part of the rows lack a size; the others show once, few, many or a class for expanded clones.

D gene	V gene	J gene	clone size	CDR3 DNA	CDR3 protein
NA	TRBV19	TRBJ2-7	NA	TGTGCCAGTATCGACAGGCGGCTGGGGGAGCAGTACTTC	CASIDRRLGEQYF
TRBD1	TRBV7-6	TRBJ2-3	NA	TGTGCCAGCAGCACCCGGGACAGAGGAACAGATACGCAGTATTTT	CASSTRDRGTDTQYF
NA	TRBV19	TRBJ2-4	NA	TGTGCCAGTAGTATAACAACACAGGGGGGGCTAGCCAAAAACATTCAGTACTTC	CASSITTQGGLAKNIQYF
NA	TRBV28	TRBJ2-7	NA	TGTGCCAGCAGTTCCCAGGGATTAGGGGGCTACGAGCAGTACTTC	CASSSQGLGGYEQYF
NA	TRBV12-1	TRBJ1-1	NA	TGTGCCAGCAGCTTACGGGACAGGGATGGCACTGAAGCTTTCTTT	CASSLRDRDGTEAFF
NA	TRBV2	TRBJ1-1	NA	TGTGCCAGCAGTAAAGCGGGTCAATTGGTCGGGGCTTTCTTT	CASSKAGQLVGAFF
NA	TRBV5-1	TRBJ2-7	NA	TGCGCCAGCAGCTTGTCGGGCTACGAGCAGTACTTC	CASSLSGYEQYF
NA	TRBV5-6	TRBJ1-1	NA	TGTGCCAGCAGGTTCGGGTTTTCGAACACTGAAGCTTTCTTT	CASRFGFSNTEAFF
TRBD1	TRBV6-1	TRBJ1-4	NA	TGTGCCAGCAGCGAAGGGACAGCCGGCGGCGAAAAACTGTTTTTT	CASSEGTAGGEKLFF
NA	TRBV28	TRBJ2-5	once	TGTGCCAGCAGTAGTTCCTCTGGACAGTTAGAGACCCAGTACTTC	CASSSSSGQLETQYF
TRBD1	TRBV19	TRBJ1-1	NA	TGTGCCAGTAGTATTCCTCGGGACAGGGACCCTGAAGCTTTCTTT	CASSIPRDRDPEAFF
NA	TRBV3-1/TRBV3-2	TRBJ1-4	NA	TGTGCCAGCAGCCAGATGCGGGGATCTGAAAAACTGTTTTTT	CASSQMRGSEKLFF
NA	TRBV6-1	TRBJ1-2	NA	TGTGCCAGCAGTGATCTTCACAGGGAGTATGGCTACACCTTC	CASSDLHREYGYTF
NA	TRBV4-2	TRBJ2-3	NA	TGTGCCAGCAGCCAAAATACTGGCGGGGGCCCAGATACGCAGTATTTT	CASSQNTGGGPDTQYF
TRBD1	TRBV11-3	TRBJ2-2	once	TGTGCCAGCAGCTTCGGAAGACAGGGGAGGACCGGGGAGCTGTTTTTT	CASSFGRQGRTGELFF
NA	TRBV4-1	TRBJ2-7	NA	TGCGCCAGCAGCACCACACCCACCTACGAGCAGTACTTC	CASSTTPTYEQYF
TRBD1	TRBV30	TRBJ1-1	NA	TGTGCCTGGACTAGACAGGGAAACACTGAAGCTTTCTTT	CAWTRQGNTEAFF
TRBD1	TRBV5-4	TRBJ1-1	NA	TGTGCCAGCAGCTCGACAGGGGTCACTGAAGCTTTCTTT	CASSSTGVTEAFF